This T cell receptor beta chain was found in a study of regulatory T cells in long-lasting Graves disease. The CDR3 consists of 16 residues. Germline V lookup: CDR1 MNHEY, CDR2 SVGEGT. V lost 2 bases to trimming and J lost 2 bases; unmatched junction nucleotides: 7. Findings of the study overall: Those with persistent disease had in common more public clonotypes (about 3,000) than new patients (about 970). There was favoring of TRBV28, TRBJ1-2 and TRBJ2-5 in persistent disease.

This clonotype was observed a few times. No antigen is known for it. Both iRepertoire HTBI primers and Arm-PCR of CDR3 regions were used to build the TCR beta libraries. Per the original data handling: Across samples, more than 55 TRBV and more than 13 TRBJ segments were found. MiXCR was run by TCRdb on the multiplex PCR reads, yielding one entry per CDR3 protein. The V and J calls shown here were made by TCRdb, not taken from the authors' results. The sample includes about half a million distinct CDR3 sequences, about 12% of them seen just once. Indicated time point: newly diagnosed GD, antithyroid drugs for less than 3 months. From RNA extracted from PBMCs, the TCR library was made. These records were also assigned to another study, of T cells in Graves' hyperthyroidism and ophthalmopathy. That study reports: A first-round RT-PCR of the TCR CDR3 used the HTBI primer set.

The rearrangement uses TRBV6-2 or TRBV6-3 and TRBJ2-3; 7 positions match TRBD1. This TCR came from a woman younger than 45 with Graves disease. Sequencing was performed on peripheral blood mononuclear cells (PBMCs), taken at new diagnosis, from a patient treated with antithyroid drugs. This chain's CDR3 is CASSYGDRASTDTQYF. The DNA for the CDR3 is TGTGCCAGCAGTTACGGCGACAGGGCCTCCACAGATACGCAGTATTTT.